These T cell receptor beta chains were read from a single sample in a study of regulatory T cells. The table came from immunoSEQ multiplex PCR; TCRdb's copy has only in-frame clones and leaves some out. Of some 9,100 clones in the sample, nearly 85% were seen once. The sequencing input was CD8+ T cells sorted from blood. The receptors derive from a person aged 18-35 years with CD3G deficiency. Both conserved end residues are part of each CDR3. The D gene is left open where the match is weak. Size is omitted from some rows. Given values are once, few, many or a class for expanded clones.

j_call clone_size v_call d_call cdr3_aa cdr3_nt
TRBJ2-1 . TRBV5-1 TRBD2 CASSLTTSGRNEQFF TGCGCCAGCAGCTTGACGACTAGCGGGAGGAATGAGCAGTTCTTC
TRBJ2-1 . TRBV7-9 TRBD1 CASSTTGSSYNEQFF TGTGCCAGCAGCACGACAGGGAGCTCCTACAATGAGCAGTTCTTC
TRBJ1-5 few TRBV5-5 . CASSRGRTNQPQHF TGTGCCAGCAGCCGGGGGAGAACAAATCAGCCCCAGCATTTT
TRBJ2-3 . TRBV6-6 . CASDDGVTQYF TGTGCCAGCGACGACGGAGTTACGCAGTATTTT
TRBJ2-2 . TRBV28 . CASSFLNTGELFF TGTGCCAGCAGTTTTCTGAACACCGGGGAGCTGTTTTTT
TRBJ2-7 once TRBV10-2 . CASSPGSAAEQYF TGCGCCAGCAGCCCGGGTAGCGCGGCCGAGCAGTACTTC
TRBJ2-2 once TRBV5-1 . CASRGGTGELFF TGCGCCAGCAGAGGAGGCACCGGGGAGCTGTTTTTT
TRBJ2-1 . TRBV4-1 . CASSLDPDYNEQFF TGCGCCAGCAGCCTTGACCCGGACTACAATGAGCAGTTCTTC
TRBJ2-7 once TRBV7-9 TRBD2 CASSLTSSGASYEQYF TGTGCCAGCAGCCTAACATCTAGCGGGGCCTCCTACGAGCAGTACTTC
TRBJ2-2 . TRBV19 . CASSIKVWQLNTGELFF TGTGCCAGTAGTATAAAAGTCTGGCAGCTGAACACCGGGGAGCTGTTTTTT
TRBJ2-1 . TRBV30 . CAWRARGHNEQFF TGTGCCTGGAGGGCACGTGGGCACAATGAGCAGTTCTTC
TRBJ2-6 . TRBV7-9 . CASSLVSGANVLTF TGTGCCAGCAGCTTAGTGTCCGGGGCCAACGTCCTGACTTTC
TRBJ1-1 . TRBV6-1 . CASSDRLSTEAFF TGTGCCAGCAGTGACAGACTGAGCACTGAAGCTTTCTTT
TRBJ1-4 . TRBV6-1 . CASRARGWQEKLFF TGTGCCAGCAGAGCAAGGGGGTGGCAGGAAAAACTGTTTTTT
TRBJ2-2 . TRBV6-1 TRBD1 CASSTTGAGELFF TGTGCCAGCAGTACTACAGGGGCCGGGGAGCTGTTTTTT
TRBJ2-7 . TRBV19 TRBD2 CASSIGWGGTYEQYF TGTGCCAGTAGTATAGGATGGGGGGGTACCTACGAGCAGTACTTC
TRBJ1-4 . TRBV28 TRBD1 CASQSTGGSNEKLFF TGTGCCAGCCAATCGACAGGGGGATCTAATGAAAAACTGTTTTTT
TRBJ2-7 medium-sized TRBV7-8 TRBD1 CASSSRTGALGYEQYF TGTGCCAGCAGCTCTCGGACAGGGGCGCTGGGCTACGAGCAGTACTTC
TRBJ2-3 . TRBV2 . CASSEAPLGQRTTDTQYF TGTGCCAGCAGTGAAGCGCCCCTAGGACAGAGGACCACAGATACGCAGTATTTT
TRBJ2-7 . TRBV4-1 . CASSQEPSGTYEQYF TGCGCCAGCAGCCAAGAACCCTCGGGGACCTACGAGCAGTACTTC
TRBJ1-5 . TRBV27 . CASSLGMHQPQHF TGTGCCAGCAGTTTAGGGATGCATCAGCCCCAGCATTTT
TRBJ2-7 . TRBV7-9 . CASSSASDAYEQYF TGTGCCAGCAGCTCTGCTAGCGATGCCTACGAGCAGTACTTC
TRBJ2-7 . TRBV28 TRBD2 CASSPRTSGSSYEQYF TGTGCCAGCAGTCCCCGGACTAGCGGGAGCTCCTACGAGCAGTACTTC
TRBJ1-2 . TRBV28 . CASSQAANYGYTF TGTGCCAGCAGTCAAGCAGCTAACTATGGCTACACCTTC
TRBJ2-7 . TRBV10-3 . CAISDPGLGSYEQYF TGTGCCATCAGTGACCCCGGACTGGGCTCCTACGAGCAATACTTC
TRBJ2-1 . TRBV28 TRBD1 CASSSGTGEYNEQFF TGTGCCAGCAGTTCGGGGACAGGAGAGTACAATGAGCAGTTCTTC
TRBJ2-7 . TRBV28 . CASSGTRGNEQYF TGTGCCAGCAGCGGGACACGAGGTAACGAGCAGTACTTC
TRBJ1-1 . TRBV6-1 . CASSEFSGNTEAFF TGTGCCAGCAGTGAATTTTCCGGGAACACTGAAGCTTTCTTT
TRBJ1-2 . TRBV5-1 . CASSLWTGANYGYTF TGCGCCAGCAGCCTGTGGACGGGAGCTAACTATGGCTACACCTTC
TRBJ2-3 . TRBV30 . CAWSVHLGGGGDTDTQYF TGTGCCTGGAGTGTACACTTGGGGGGAGGGGGTGACACAGATACGCAGTATTTT
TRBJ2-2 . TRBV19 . CASGFTGELFF TGTGCCAGCGGCTTCACCGGGGAGCTGTTTTTT
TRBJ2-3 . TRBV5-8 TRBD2 CASSRWASGSGTDTQYF TGTGCCAGCAGCCGGTGGGCTAGCGGGAGTGGAACAGATACGCAGTATTTT
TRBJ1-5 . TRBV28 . CASSDPTDEPQHF TGTGCCAGCAGCGACCCCACCGACGAACCCCAGCATTTT